This is a list of T cell receptor beta chains from one sample in a study of blood T cell repertoires in COVID-19. Profiling relied on immunoSEQ multiplex PCR, and the TCRdb table lists in-frame clones only, not all of them. The sample consists of approximately 52,000 clones, 65% to 90% of them appearing once. The specimen was peripheral blood. The source of these receptors is a man aged 55 to 70 with acute or convalescent COVID-19. The CDR3 runs from the conserved cysteine through the conserved F or W. Each record gives: V gene, D gene, clone size, J gene, CDR3 protein, CDR3 DNA. D genes are given only for firm matches. The listing skips clone size in some rows; elsewhere it reads once, few, many or a size class.

TRBV2	-	-	TRBJ2-7	CASSAGALIAEQYF	TGTGCCAGCAGTGCTGGAGCCCTGATCGCCGAGCAGTACTTC
TRBV10-3	-	-	TRBJ2-3	CAISPGQGISTDTQYF	TGTGCCATCAGCCCGGGACAAGGGATTAGCACAGATACGCAGTATTTT
TRBV4-2	TRBD2	-	TRBJ2-1	CASSQAPAGVPNEQFF	TGTGCCAGCAGCCAAGCCCCAGCGGGAGTTCCCAATGAGCAGTTCTTC
TRBV2	TRBD1	-	TRBJ1-2	CASSEDRGQTAYGYTF	TGTGCCAGCAGTGAAGACCGGGGACAGACCGCCTATGGCTACACCTTC
TRBV7-8	-	-	TRBJ2-4	CASSLISGGLAKNIQYF	TGTGCCAGCAGCTTAATTAGTGGGGGACTAGCCAAAAACATTCAGTACTTC
TRBV2	TRBD1	-	TRBJ2-5	CASSLDRQGGRQETQYF	TGTGCCAGCAGTCTAGATCGACAGGGGGGCAGGCAAGAGACCCAGTACTTC
TRBV5-1	TRBD1	few	TRBJ2-7	CASSLVGTGNDEQYF	TGCGCCAGCAGCTTGGTTGGGACAGGGAACGACGAGCAGTACTTC
TRBV5-5	TRBD1	-	TRBJ2-3	CASSLGTGTDTQYF	TGTGCCAGCAGCTTGGGGACAGGAACAGATACGCAGTATTTT
TRBV2	-	-	TRBJ2-2	CASSEVQGNTGELFF	TGTGCCAGCAGTGAAGTACAGGGGAACACCGGGGAGCTGTTTTTT
TRBV5-4	-	-	TRBJ2-3	CASSLQGGTDTQYF	TGTGCCAGCAGCTTACAGGGTGGCACAGATACGCAGTATTTT
TRBV23-1	TRBD1	-	TRBJ2-7	CASSHAGQGEDEQYF	TGCGCCAGCAGTCACGCGGGACAGGGCGAAGACGAGCAGTACTTC
TRBV7-2	-	-	TRBJ2-1	CASSQASLRDLYGNEQFF	TGTGCCAGCAGCCAGGCATCACTTCGGGACTTATACGGCAATGAGCAGTTCTTC
TRBV18	-	-	TRBJ2-5	CASSPRETQYF	TGTGCCAGCTCACCGCGGGAGACCCAGTACTTC
TRBV12-5	-	-	TRBJ1-2	CASGLGRGYGYTF	TGTGCTAGTGGTTTGGGTCGGGGCTATGGCTACACCTTC
TRBV14	-	-	TRBJ2-1	CASSPSRYNEQFF	TGTGCCAGCAGCCCTAGCCGATACAATGAGCAGTTCTTC
TRBV10-3	-	-	TRBJ1-1	CAISELLTKGDTEAFF	TGTGCCATCAGTGAGCTACTTACCAAGGGGGACACTGAAGCTTTCTTT
TRBV19	TRBD1	-	TRBJ1-2	CASTKGTGTNYGYTF	TGTGCCAGTACCAAAGGGACAGGTACTAACTATGGCTACACCTTC
TRBV14	TRBD1	-	TRBJ2-1	CASSHLTGPHYNEQFF	TGTGCCAGCAGCCACTTGACAGGGCCACACTACAATGAGCAGTTCTTC